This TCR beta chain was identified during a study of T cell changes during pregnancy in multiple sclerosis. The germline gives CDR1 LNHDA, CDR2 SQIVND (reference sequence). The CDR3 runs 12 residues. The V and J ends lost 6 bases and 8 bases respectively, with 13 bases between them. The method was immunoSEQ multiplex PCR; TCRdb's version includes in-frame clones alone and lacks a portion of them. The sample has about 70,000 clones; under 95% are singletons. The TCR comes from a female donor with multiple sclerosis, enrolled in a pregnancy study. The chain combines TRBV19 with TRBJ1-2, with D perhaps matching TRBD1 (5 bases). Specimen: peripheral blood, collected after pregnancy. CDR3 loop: CASRAYRMGYTF. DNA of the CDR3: TGTGCCAGTAGGGCCTACAGGATGGGCTACACCTTC.